A selection of T cell receptor beta chains follows, all from one sample in a study of cytomegalovirus exposure and HLA in healthy donors. Profiled with immunoSEQ multiplex PCR; TCRdb holds only in-frame clones, not every one. This sample's table has roughly 120,000 clones. Sequencing used PBMCs. The receptors were gathered from a young man in good health and CMV-seronegative. Each CDR3 is given with its conserved first and last residue. Each record gives: D gene, V gene, J gene, CDR3 protein, CDR3 DNA. D genes are given only for firm matches.

D: TRBD2
V: TRBV5-4
J: TRBJ2-3
CDR3: CASSLGGGRSDTQYF
DNA: TGTGCCAGCAGCTTGGGGGGCGGGAGATCAGATACGCAGTATTTT

D: -
V: TRBV30
J: TRBJ1-2
CDR3: CAWSVQGTYGYTF
DNA: TGTGCCTGGAGTGTACAGGGAACCTATGGCTACACCTTC

D: -
V: TRBV5-1
J: TRBJ2-2
CDR3: CASSQSGNTGELFF
DNA: TGCGCCAGCAGCCAGAGCGGGAACACCGGGGAGCTGTTTTTT

D: -
V: TRBV7-9
J: TRBJ2-3
CDR3: CASSGSPGDTQYF
DNA: TGTGCCAGCTCAGGGTCCCCTGGAGATACGCAGTATTTT

D: -
V: TRBV5-1
J: TRBJ2-4
CDR3: CASSLVGGDDIQYF
DNA: TGCGCCAGCAGCTTGGTCGGAGGGGATGACATTCAGTACTTC

D: -
V: TRBV6-1
J: TRBJ2-3
CDR3: CASSEDPSRDTQYF
DNA: TGTGCCAGCAGTGAAGACCCCTCGAGGGATACGCAGTATTTT

D: TRBD1
V: TRBV19
J: TRBJ2-7
CDR3: CASSLIQGESYEQYF
DNA: TGTGCCAGTAGTTTGATACAGGGGGAGTCCTACGAGCAGTACTTC

D: -
V: TRBV7-9
J: TRBJ1-6
CDR3: CASSLSGGASNSPLHF
DNA: TGTGCCAGCAGCTTATCCGGAGGGGCCTCGAATTCACCCCTCCACTTT

D: -
V: TRBV6-1
J: TRBJ2-7
CDR3: CASTPSGRAYEQYF
DNA: TGTGCCAGCACCCCCTCGGGCAGGGCCTACGAGCAGTACTTC

D: TRBD2
V: TRBV19
J: TRBJ2-1
CDR3: CASSSPRTSVADEQFF
DNA: TGTGCCAGTAGTTCACCTCGGACTAGCGTGGCGGATGAGCAGTTCTTC

D: TRBD1
V: TRBV6-1
J: TRBJ2-2
CDR3: CASSAFRGHGELFF
DNA: TGTGCCAGCAGTGCCTTCAGGGGGCACGGGGAGCTGTTTTTT

D: TRBD2
V: TRBV5-1
J: TRBJ2-2
CDR3: CASSPPHIAGGPYKGELFF
DNA: TGCGCCAGCAGCCCACCCCATATAGCGGGAGGGCCCTACAAGGGGGAGCTGTTTTTT

D: TRBD1
V: TRBV9
J: TRBJ2-7
CDR3: CASSRQGRDLEQYF
DNA: TGTGCCAGCAGCCGACAGGGTAGGGATCTCGAGCAGTACTTC

D: -
V: TRBV5-1
J: TRBJ1-1
CDR3: CASSLPTIGGNTEAFF
DNA: TGCGCCAGCAGCTTGCCCACGATCGGGGGGAACACTGAAGCTTTCTTT

D: -
V: TRBV7-9
J: TRBJ2-1
CDR3: CASSLPTTHYNEQFF
DNA: TGTGCCAGCAGCCTCCCCACGACACACTACAATGAGCAGTTCTTC

D: TRBD1
V: TRBV30
J: TRBJ1-3
CDR3: CACHDRAGGNTIYF
DNA: TGTGCCTGCCACGACAGGGCGGGAGGAAACACCATATATTTT

D: -
V: TRBV4-1
J: TRBJ2-3
CDR3: CASSQDQGRAQYF
DNA: TGCGCCAGCAGCCAGGACCAGGGAAGGGCGCAGTATTTT

D: -
V: TRBV18
J: TRBJ2-7
CDR3: CASSPSVGRGYEQYF
DNA: TGTGCCAGCTCACCATCCGTTGGCAGGGGATACGAGCAGTACTTC

D: -
V: TRBV27
J: TRBJ1-2
CDR3: CASSLGRNYGYTF
DNA: TGTGCCAGCAGTTTGGGCAGAAACTATGGCTACACCTTC

D: -
V: TRBV13
J: TRBJ1-6
CDR3: CASSQDRLAPLHF
DNA: TGTGCCAGCAGCCAAGACAGGTTGGCACCCCTCCACTTT

D: TRBD1
V: TRBV28
J: TRBJ1-2
CDR3: CASRGGQASYGYTF
DNA: TGTGCCAGCAGGGGAGGACAGGCGAGCTATGGCTACACCTTC

D: -
V: TRBV6-5
J: TRBJ1-2
CDR3: CASSSPRGGYTF
DNA: TGTGCCAGCAGTTCTCCCCGGGGTGGCTACACCTTC

D: TRBD2
V: TRBV7-2
J: TRBJ2-1
CDR3: CASSFFSSGSYNEQFF
DNA: TGTGCCAGCAGCTTTTTCTCTAGCGGCTCCTACAATGAGCAGTTCTTC

D: -
V: TRBV5-1
J: TRBJ2-7
CDR3: CASSSGGSYEQYF
DNA: TGCGCCAGCAGCTCCGGAGGCTCCTACGAGCAGTACTTC

D: TRBD1
V: TRBV5-1
J: TRBJ2-1
CDR3: CASSLPGQGNEQFF
DNA: TGCGCCAGCAGCTTGCCCGGACAGGGTAATGAGCAGTTCTTC

D: -
V: TRBV28
J: TRBJ1-5
CDR3: CASNSGGIQPQHF
DNA: TGTGCCAGTAATTCGGGGGGTATTCAGCCCCAGCATTTT

D: -
V: TRBV10-2
J: TRBJ2-7
CDR3: CALLHGATSYEQYF
DNA: TGCGCGTTACTTCATGGGGCTACCTCCTACGAGCAGTACTTC

D: -
V: TRBV28
J: TRBJ2-6
CDR3: CASRRTRVPGANVLTF
DNA: TGTGCCAGCAGAAGGACCAGGGTTCCTGGGGCCAACGTCCTGACTTTC

D: -
V: TRBV6-6
J: TRBJ2-2
CDR3: CASSYKISGELFF
DNA: TGTGCCAGCAGTTATAAAATCTCCGGGGAGCTGTTTTTT

D: TRBD2
V: TRBV20-1
J: TRBJ2-1
CDR3: CSAGRDNEQFF
DNA: TGCAGTGCCGGGAGGGACAATGAGCAGTTCTTC

D: -
V: TRBV28
J: TRBJ1-4
CDR3: CASSFFRSEKLFF
DNA: TGTGCCAGCAGTTTTTTTCGGAGTGAAAAACTGTTTTTT

D: -
V: TRBV2
J: TRBJ1-1
CDR3: CASSKGEGTEAFF
DNA: TGTGCCAGCAGCAAAGGGGAGGGCACTGAAGCTTTCTTT

D: -
V: TRBV28
J: TRBJ2-7
CDR3: CASSPLDTGHEQYF
DNA: TGTGCCAGCAGTCCACTAGATACCGGCCACGAGCAGTACTTC

D: TRBD1
V: TRBV2
J: TRBJ1-5
CDR3: CASRARQGLSNQPQHF
DNA: TGTGCCAGCAGGGCCCGACAGGGACTTAGCAATCAGCCCCAGCATTTT

D: -
V: TRBV19
J: TRBJ2-2
CDR3: CASSVYNTGELFF
DNA: TGTGCCAGTAGTGTATATAACACCGGGGAGCTGTTTTTT

D: -
V: TRBV7-2
J: TRBJ2-1
CDR3: CASSLDWGDNEQFF
DNA: TGTGCCAGCAGTTTGGACTGGGGGGACAATGAGCAGTTCTTC

D: -
V: TRBV27
J: TRBJ2-1
CDR3: CASRTQDGENEQFF
DNA: TGTGCCAGCAGAACCCAAGATGGGGAGAATGAGCAGTTCTTC

D: TRBD2
V: TRBV2
J: TRBJ2-5
CDR3: CASSLAGLGPETQYF
DNA: TGTGCCAGCAGTCTTGCGGGACTAGGGCCCGAGACCCAGTACTTC

D: -
V: TRBV29-1
J: TRBJ2-7
CDR3: CSVLTQGTQYF
DNA: TGCAGCGTTCTAACACAGGGAACGCAGTACTTC

D: -
V: TRBV5-1
J: TRBJ2-7
CDR3: CASSLVTPPRDEQYF
DNA: TGCGCCAGCAGCTTGGTTACCCCTCCCCGGGACGAGCAGTACTTC

D: -
V: TRBV6-6
J: TRBJ2-5
CDR3: CASTLRQPLQETQYF
DNA: TGTGCCAGCACCCTCAGACAGCCGCTTCAAGAGACCCAGTACTTC

D: -
V: TRBV6-4
J: TRBJ2-2
CDR3: CASSDTGITGELFF
DNA: TGTGCCAGCAGTGACACAGGGATTACCGGGGAGCTGTTTTTT

D: TRBD1
V: TRBV29-1
J: TRBJ1-2
CDR3: CSVNGQGAWGYTF
DNA: TGCAGCGTGAACGGACAGGGGGCGTGGGGCTACACCTTC

D: TRBD1
V: TRBV28
J: TRBJ1-6
CDR3: CASSLVAGQGNSPLHF
DNA: TGTGCCAGCAGTCTAGTCGCTGGACAGGGGAATTCACCCCTCCACTTT

D: -
V: TRBV5-1
J: TRBJ2-7
CDR3: CASSPVRGPEQYF
DNA: TGCGCCAGCAGCCCGGTAAGAGGCCCCGAGCAGTACTTC

D: TRBD2
V: TRBV5-6
J: TRBJ2-1
CDR3: CASSFTSGPYNEQFF
DNA: TGTGCCAGCAGCTTTACTAGCGGTCCCTACAATGAGCAGTTCTTC

D: -
V: TRBV19
J: TRBJ2-6
CDR3: CASSPDGDSGANVLTF
DNA: TGTGCCAGTAGTCCTGACGGAGACTCTGGGGCCAACGTCCTGACTTTC

D: -
V: TRBV5-8
J: TRBJ2-7
CDR3: CASSLYVAGTTYEQYF
DNA: TGTGCCAGCAGCTTGTATGTTGCGGGAACAACCTACGAGCAGTACTTC

D: -
V: TRBV5-1
J: TRBJ1-4
CDR3: CASRSSGATNEKLFF
DNA: TGCGCCAGCAGGTCGTCGGGGGCAACTAATGAAAAACTGTTTTTT

D: -
V: TRBV6-1
J: TRBJ1-1
CDR3: CATRSRVGENTEAFF
DNA: TGTGCCACCCGGAGCCGTGTAGGGGAGAACACTGAAGCTTTCTTT

D: -
V: TRBV7-9
J: TRBJ2-5
CDR3: CASSSQGRETQYF
DNA: TGTGCCAGCAGCTCTCAGGGGCGGGAGACCCAGTACTTC

D: TRBD1
V: TRBV6-5
J: TRBJ2-7
CDR3: CASRRDRGSTYEQYF
DNA: TGTGCCAGCAGGCGCGACAGGGGGTCCACCTACGAGCAGTACTTC

D: TRBD1
V: TRBV6-5
J: TRBJ1-1
CDR3: CASSSGQGSTEAFF
DNA: TGTGCCAGCAGTAGTGGACAGGGCAGCACTGAAGCTTTCTTT